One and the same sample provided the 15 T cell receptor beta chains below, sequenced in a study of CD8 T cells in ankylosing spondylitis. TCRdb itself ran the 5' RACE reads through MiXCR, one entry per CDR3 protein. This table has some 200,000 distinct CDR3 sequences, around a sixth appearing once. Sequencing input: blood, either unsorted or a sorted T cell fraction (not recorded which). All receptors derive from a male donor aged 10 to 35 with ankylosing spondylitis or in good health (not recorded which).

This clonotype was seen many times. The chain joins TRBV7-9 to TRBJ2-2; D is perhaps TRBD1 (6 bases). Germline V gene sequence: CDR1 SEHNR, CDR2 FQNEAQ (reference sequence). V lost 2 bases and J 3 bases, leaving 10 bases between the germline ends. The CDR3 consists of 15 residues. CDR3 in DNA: TGTGCCAGCAGCTTATATCCAGGGGACACCGGGGAGCTGTTTTTT. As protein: CASSLYPGDTGELFF.

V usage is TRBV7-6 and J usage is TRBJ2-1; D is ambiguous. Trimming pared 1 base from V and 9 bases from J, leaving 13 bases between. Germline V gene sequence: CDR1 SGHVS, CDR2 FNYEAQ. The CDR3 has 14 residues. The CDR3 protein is CASSLDQSPIEQFF. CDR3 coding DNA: TGTGCCAGCAGCTTAGATCAGAGCCCCATTGAGCAGTTCTTC.

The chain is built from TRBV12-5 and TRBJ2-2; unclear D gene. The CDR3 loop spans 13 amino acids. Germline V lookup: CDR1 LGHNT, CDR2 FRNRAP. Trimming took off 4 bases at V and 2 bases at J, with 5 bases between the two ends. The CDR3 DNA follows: TGTGCTAGTGGTTCGGTCAACACCGGGGAGCTGTTTTTT. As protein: CASGSVNTGELFF.

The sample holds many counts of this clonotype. Written as DNA, the CDR3 is TGTGCCAGCAGCTTAGGGACAGAAGTCAACGAGCAGTACGTC. This sequence encodes CASSLGTEVNEQYV. The V gene is TRBV7-8, the J gene TRBJ2-7, with a weak D call TRBD1 (6 bases). Germline V CDR1 and CDR2: SGHVS, FQNEAQ. The CDR3 spans 14 residues. Trimming shortened V by 1 base and J by 5 bases, and 12 bases separated the two germline ends.

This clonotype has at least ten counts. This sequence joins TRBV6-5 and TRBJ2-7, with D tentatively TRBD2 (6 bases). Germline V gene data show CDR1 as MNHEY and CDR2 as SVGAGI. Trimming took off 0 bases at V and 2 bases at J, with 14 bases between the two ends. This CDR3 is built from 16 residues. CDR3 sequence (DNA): TGTGCCAGCAGTTACTCGCTCGGCGGGGCCGCCTACGAGCAGTACTTC. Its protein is CASSYSLGGAAYEQYF.

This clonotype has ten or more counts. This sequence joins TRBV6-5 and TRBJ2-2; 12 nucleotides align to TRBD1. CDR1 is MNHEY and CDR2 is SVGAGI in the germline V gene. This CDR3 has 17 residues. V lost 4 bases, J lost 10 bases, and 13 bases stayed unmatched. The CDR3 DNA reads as TGTGCCAGCAGTTGGGGGCATACCGGGACAGGGGGCGCGGAGCTGTTTTTT. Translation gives CASSWGHTGTGGAELFF.

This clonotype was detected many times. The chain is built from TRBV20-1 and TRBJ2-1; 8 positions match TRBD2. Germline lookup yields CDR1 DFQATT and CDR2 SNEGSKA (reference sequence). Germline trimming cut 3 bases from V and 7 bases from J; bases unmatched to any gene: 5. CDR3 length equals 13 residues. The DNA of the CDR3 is TGCAGTGCTAGCACTAGCGGCCTGAATGAGCAGTTCTTC. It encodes CSASTSGLNEQFF.

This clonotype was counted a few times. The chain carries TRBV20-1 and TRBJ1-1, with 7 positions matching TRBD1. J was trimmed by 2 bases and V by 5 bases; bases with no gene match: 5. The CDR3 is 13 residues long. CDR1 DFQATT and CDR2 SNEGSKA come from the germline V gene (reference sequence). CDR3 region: CSAGGQRNTEAFF. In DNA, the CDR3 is TGCAGTGCTGGGGGACAGCGCAACACTGAAGCTTTCTTT.

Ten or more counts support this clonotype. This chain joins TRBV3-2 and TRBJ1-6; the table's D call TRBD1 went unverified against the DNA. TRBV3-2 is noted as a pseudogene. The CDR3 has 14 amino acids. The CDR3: CASSQDRDRGPLHF. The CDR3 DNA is TGTGCCAGCAGCCAAGATCGGGACAGGGGTCCCCTCCACTTT.

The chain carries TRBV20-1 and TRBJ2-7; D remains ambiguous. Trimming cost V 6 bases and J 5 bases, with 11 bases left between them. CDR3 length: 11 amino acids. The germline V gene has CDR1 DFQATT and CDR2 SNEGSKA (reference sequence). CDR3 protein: CSAIDNDEQYF. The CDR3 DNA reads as TGCAGTGCCATCGACAACGACGAGCAGTACTTC.

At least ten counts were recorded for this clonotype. CDR3 amino acids: CASSPSLAAGELFF. The CDR3 DNA reads TGTGCCAGCAGCCCCAGTCTAGCCGCGGGGGAGCTGTTTTTT. The chain recombines TRBV13 with TRBJ2-2, with a possible D match to TRBD2 (5 bases). Per the germline V gene, CDR1 is PRHDT and CDR2 is FYEKMQ (reference sequence). V lost 5 bases, J lost 8 bases, and 15 bases lay in between. This CDR3 has 14 amino acids.

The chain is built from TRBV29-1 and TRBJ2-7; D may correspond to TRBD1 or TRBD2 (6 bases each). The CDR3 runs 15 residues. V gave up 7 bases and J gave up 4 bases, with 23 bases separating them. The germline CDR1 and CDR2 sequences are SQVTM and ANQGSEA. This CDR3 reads CSALGYSGAEYEQYV. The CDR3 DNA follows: TGCAGCGCCCTTGGGTATTCGGGGGCCGAATACGAGCAGTACGTC.

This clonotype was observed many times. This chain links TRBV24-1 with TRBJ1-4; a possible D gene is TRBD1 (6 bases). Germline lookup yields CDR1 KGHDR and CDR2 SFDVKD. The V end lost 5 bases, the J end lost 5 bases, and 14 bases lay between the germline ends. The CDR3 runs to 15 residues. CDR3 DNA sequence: TGTGCCACCAGTGCGTCCGGGACACCGAATGAAAAACTGTTTTTT. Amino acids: CATSASGTPNEKLFF.

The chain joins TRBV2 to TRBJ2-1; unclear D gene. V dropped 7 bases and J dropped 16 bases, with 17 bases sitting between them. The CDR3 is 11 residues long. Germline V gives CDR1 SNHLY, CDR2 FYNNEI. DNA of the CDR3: TGTGCCAGCAAGGATGGGTGGATTCAATTCTTC. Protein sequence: CASKDGWIQFF.

The CDR3 DNA is TGTGCCAGCAGCTTCGGACGCGGTACCCAGTACTTC. Amino acid sequence: CASSFGRGTQYF. This sequence joins TRBV11-3 and TRBJ2-5, with unresolved D. Deletions cut 3 bases from V and 8 bases from J, with 10 bases between. Germline assignment: CDR1 SGHNT and CDR2 YENEEA. This CDR3 contains 12 residues.